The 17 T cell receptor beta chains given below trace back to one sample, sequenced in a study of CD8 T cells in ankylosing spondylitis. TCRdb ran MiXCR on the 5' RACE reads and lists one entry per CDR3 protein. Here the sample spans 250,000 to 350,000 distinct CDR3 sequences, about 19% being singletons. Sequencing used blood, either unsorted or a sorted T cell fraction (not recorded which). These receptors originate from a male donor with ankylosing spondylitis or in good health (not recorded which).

The CDR3 DNA reads TGTGCCAGCAGCCCTGACTCGCTGTCCTACGAGCAGTACGTC. This sequence encodes CASSPDSLSYEQYV. The genes are TRBV12-3 or TRBV12-4 and TRBJ2-7; the D is unclear. CDR3 length: 14 residues. The V end was cut by 6 bases, the J end by 1 base, with 13 bases between.

CDR3 protein: CASSQDPPSGRADEQFF. As DNA, the CDR3 is TGTGCCAGCAGCCAAGATCCCCCTAGCGGGAGGGCCGATGAGCAGTTCTTC. This sequence joins TRBV3-1 and TRBJ2-1, with 12 bases identical to TRBD2. Trimming took 0 bases from V and 8 from J; bases not matched to a gene: 8. In germline, CDR1 is LGHDT, CDR2 YNNKEL (reference sequence). This CDR3 spans 17 amino acids.

CDR3 sequence (DNA): TGTGCCAGCAGTGAATTCGTGGACAGCAACACTGAAGCTTTCTTT. It yields the protein CASSEFVDSNTEAFF. The rearrangement joins TRBV25-1 to TRBJ1-1; maybe TRBD1 (6 bases). Germline V gene data show CDR1 as MGHDK and CDR2 as SYGVNS. CDR3 length: 15 residues. Trimming shortened V by 1 base and J by 2 bases, and 11 bases separated the two germline ends.

The CDR3 DNA follows: TGCGCCAGCAGGGCTCAAGAGACCCAGTACTTC. It codes for CASRAQETQYF. The chain carries TRBV5-1 and TRBJ2-5; D remains unclear. Germline CDR1 reads SGHRS; CDR2 reads YFSETQ. With 5 bases removed from V and 2 bases from J, the gap between germline ends came to 4 bases. This CDR3 is 11 amino acids long.

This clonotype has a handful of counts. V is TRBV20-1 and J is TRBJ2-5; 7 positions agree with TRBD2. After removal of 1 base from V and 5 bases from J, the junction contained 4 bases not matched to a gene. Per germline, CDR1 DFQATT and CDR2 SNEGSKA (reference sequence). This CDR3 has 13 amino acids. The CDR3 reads CSARVSGAETQYF. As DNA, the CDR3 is TGCAGTGCTAGAGTCAGCGGGGCGGAGACCCAGTACTTC.

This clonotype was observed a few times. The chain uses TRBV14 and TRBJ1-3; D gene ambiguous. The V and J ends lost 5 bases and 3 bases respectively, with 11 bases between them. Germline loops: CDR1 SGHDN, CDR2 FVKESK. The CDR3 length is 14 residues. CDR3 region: CASSVDVNGNTIYF. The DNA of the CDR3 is TGTGCCAGCAGCGTCGACGTCAATGGAAACACCATATATTTT.

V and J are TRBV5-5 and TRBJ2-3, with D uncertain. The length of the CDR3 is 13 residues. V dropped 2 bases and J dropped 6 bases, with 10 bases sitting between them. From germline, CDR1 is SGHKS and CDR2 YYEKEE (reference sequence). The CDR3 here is CASSLFPVDTQYF. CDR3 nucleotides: TGTGCCAGCAGCTTATTCCCAGTTGATACGCAGTATTTT.

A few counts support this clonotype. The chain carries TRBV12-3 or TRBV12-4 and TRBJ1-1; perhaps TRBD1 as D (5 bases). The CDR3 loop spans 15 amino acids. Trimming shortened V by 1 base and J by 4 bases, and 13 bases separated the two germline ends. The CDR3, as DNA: TGTGCCAGCAGTTTAGGAATGGGGACGAGCACTGAAGCTTTCTTT. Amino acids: CASSLGMGTSTEAFF.

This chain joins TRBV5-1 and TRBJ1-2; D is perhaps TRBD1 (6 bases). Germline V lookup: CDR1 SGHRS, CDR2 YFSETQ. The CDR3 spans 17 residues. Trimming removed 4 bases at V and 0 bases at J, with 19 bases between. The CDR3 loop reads CASSRWVRGRANYGYTF. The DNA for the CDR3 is TGCGCCAGCAGCCGTTGGGTCAGGGGTCGAGCTAACTATGGCTACACCTTC.

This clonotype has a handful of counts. CDR3: CSPRTGGSGEQFF. The CDR3 DNA is TGCAGCCCCCGGACAGGGGGCAGTGGAGAGCAGTTCTTC. V gene TRBV29-1 combines with J gene TRBJ2-1; 11 bases map to TRBD1. The CDR3 totals 13 residues. The junction had 10 bases not matched to a gene; V was cut back by 8 bases and J by 10 bases. CDR1 is SQVTM, CDR2 ANQGSEA, per germline.

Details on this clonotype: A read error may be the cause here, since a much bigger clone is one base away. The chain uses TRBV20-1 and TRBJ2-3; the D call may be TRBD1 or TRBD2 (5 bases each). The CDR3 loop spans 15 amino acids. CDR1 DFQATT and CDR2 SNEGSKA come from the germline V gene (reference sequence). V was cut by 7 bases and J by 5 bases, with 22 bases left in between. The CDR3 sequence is CSDSLRGRRGDTQYF. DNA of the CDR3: TGCAGTGACAGCCTCCGGGGCAGGAGAGGAGATACGCAGTATTTT.

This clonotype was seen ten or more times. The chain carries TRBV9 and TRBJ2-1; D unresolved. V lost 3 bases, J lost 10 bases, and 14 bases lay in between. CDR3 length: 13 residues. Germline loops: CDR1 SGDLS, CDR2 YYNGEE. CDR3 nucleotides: TGTGCCAGCAGCGGATCCGGAGAAGGGGAGCAGTTCTTC. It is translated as CASSGSGEGEQFF.

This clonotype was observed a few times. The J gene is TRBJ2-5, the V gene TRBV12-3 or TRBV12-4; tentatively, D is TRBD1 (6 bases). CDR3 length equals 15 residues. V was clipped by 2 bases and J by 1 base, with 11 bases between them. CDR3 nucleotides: TGTGCCAGCAGTTTATCAGGGGTGGGCCAAGAGACCCAGTACTTC. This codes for CASSLSGVGQETQYF.

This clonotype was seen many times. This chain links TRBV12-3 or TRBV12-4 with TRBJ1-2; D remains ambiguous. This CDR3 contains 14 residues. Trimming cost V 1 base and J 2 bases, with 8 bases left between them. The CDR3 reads CASSLGYGNYGYTF. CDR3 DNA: TGTGCCAGCAGTTTAGGGTACGGGAACTATGGCTACACCTTC.

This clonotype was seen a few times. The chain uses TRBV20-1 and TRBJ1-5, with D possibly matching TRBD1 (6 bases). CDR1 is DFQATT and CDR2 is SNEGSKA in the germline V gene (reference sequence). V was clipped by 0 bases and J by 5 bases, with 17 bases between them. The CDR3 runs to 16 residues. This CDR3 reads CSARDGGRGGHQPQHF. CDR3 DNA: TGCAGTGCTAGAGACGGTGGCAGGGGAGGCCATCAGCCCCAGCATTTT.

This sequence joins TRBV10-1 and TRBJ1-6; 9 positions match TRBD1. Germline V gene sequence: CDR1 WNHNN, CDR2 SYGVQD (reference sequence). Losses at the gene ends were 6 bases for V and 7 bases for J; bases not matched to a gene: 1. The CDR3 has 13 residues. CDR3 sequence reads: CASRGQGNSPLHF. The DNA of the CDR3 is TGCGCCAGCAGAGGACAGGGGAATTCACCCCTCCACTTT.

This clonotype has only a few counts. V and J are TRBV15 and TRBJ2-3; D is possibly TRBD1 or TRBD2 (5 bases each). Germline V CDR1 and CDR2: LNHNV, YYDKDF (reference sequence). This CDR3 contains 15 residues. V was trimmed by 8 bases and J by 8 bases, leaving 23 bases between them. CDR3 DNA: TGTGCCACCTCGGGACGGAGCGATATTAAGGGTACGCAGTATTTT. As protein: CATSGRSDIKGTQYF.